The 9 T cell receptor beta chains listed next were all sequenced from one sample in a study of cytomegalovirus exposure and HLA in healthy donors. PCR employed 60 Vbeta and 13 Jbeta primers. Here immunoSEQ multiplex PCR was the method, and the copy in TCRdb shows in-frame clones only, minus some. Seen here are around 140,000 clones, about 70% observed once, and the top ten hold 2% to 2.5%. The sequenced material came from PBMCs. These receptors were collected from a woman aged 60 to 75 in good health and CMV-seropositive.

This chain connects TRBV6-1 to TRBJ2-5; 8 bases align to TRBD1. Losses at the gene ends were 5 bases for V and 2 bases for J; bases not matched to a gene: 7. The CDR3 runs 15 residues. The V gene's germline CDR1 is MNHNS and CDR2 SASEGT. CDR3 nucleotides: TGTGCCAGCAGTCTAGGGACAGGAGTACAAGAGACCCAGTACTTC. Translating it yields CASSLGTGVQETQYF.

This chain uses TRBV18 with TRBJ2-7; D unresolved. The CDR3 contains 13 residues. CDR1 and CDR2 from the germline V gene are KGHSH and LQKENI. V was cut by 5 bases and J by 0 bases, with 8 bases left in between. CDR3 sequence reads: CASSSESSYEQYF. CDR3 coding DNA: TGTGCCAGCTCATCTGAGAGCTCCTACGAGCAGTACTTC. The full variable domain, rest sourced from reference TRBV18 and TRBJ2-7, is NAGVMQNPRHLVRRRGQEARLRCSPMKGHSHVYWYRQLPEEGLKFMVYLQKENIIDESGMPKERFSAEFPKEGPSILRIQQVVRGDSAAYFCASSSESSYEQYFGPGTRLTVT.

The chain links TRBV18 to TRBJ1-1, with 8 positions matching TRBD1. Trimming cost V 3 bases and J 2 bases; bases outside gene matches: 5. The V gene's germline CDR1 is KGHSH and CDR2 LQKENI. The CDR3 runs to 15 residues. The CDR3 protein is CASSPQGALNTEAFF. CDR3 in DNA: TGTGCCAGCTCACCCCAGGGGGCACTTAACACTGAAGCTTTCTTT.

V usage is TRBV9 and J usage is TRBJ2-1, with a possible D match to TRBD2 (6 bases). The germline gives CDR1 SGDLS, CDR2 YYNGEE. The CDR3 runs to 14 residues. V lost 2 bases, J lost 5 bases, and 11 bases lay in between. Written as DNA, the CDR3 is TGTGCCAGCAGCGTCGGGAGTCGGGACAATGAGCAGTTCTTC. Translating it yields CASSVGSRDNEQFF.

V is TRBV9 and J is TRBJ1-1, with 10 bases identical to TRBD1. V shed 3 bases and J 6 bases; nucleotides not matched to a gene: 11. Germline V gene data show CDR1 as SGDLS and CDR2 as YYNGEE. The length of the CDR3 is 16 residues. CDR3 nucleotide sequence: TGTGCCAGCAGCGCCTGGGCGACAGGGGGCATCGCTGAAGCTTTCTTT. Its translation is CASSAWATGGIAEAFF.

The genes are TRBV5-6 and TRBJ2-3; 9 nucleotides line up with TRBD1. The length of the CDR3 is 14 residues. The J segment lost 2 bases and the V segment lost 4 bases, leaving 2 bases of the junction unmatched. The V gene's germline CDR1 is SGHDT and CDR2 YYEEEE. CDR3 protein: CASSRTGATDTQYF. In DNA form, the CDR3 reads TGTGCCAGCAGCCGGACAGGGGCCACAGATACGCAGTATTTT. The variable domain in full, with the rest retrieved from reference TRBV5-6 and TRBJ2-3, is DAGVTQSPTHLIKTRGQQVTLRCSPKSGHDTVSWYQQALGQGPQFIFQYYEEEERQRGNFPDRFSGHQFPNYSSELNVNALLLGDSALYLCASSRTGATDTQYFGPGTRLTVL.

Note on this clone: Other DNA sequences in the sample encode the same CDR3. The chain couples TRBV5-1 to TRBJ1-5; TRBD1 aligns across 10 bases. The V gene's germline CDR1 is SGHRS and CDR2 YFSETQ. Trimming cost V 4 bases and J 3 bases; bases outside gene matches: 4. CDR3 length equals 15 residues. The CDR3 here is CASSPGTGDNQPQHF. DNA for the CDR3: TGCGCCAGCAGCCCCGGGACAGGGGACAATCAGCCCCAGCATTTT.

V gene TRBV25-1 combines with J gene TRBJ1-1; D gene uncertain. This CDR3 region has 12 residues. Germline loops: CDR1 MGHDK, CDR2 SYGVNS. Trimming took off 5 bases at V and 5 bases at J, with 9 bases between the two ends. The CDR3 coding sequence is TGTGCCAGCAGTTTGAGAGGGACTGAAGCTTTCTTT. The encoded protein is CASSLRGTEAFF.

In this sample, this clone turned up a few times. The chain couples TRBV9 to TRBJ2-1; D is possibly TRBD1 (5 bases). Germline V gene data show CDR1 as SGDLS and CDR2 as YYNGEE. V gave up 0 bases and J gave up 0 bases, with 7 bases separating them. This CDR3 spans 15 amino acids. The CDR3 sequence is CASSVDRGSYNEQFF. CDR3 DNA sequence: TGTGCCAGCAGCGTAGATAGGGGCTCCTACAATGAGCAGTTCTTC.